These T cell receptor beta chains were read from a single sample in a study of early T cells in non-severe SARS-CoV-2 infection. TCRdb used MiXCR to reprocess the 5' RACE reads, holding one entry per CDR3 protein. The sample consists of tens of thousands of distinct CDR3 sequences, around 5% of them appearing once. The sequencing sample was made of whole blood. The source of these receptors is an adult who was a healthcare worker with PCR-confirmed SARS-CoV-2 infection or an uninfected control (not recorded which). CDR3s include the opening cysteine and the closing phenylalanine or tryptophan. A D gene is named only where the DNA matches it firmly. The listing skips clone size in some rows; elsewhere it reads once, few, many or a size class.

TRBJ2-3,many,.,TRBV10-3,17,TGTGCCATCAGTGAGTCGACTCGTACGGGGCTCACAGATACGCAGTATTTT,CAISESTRTGLTDTQYF
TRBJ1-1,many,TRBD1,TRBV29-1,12,TGCAGCGTGGACAGGGAAATCACTGAAGCTTTCTTT,CSVDREITEAFF
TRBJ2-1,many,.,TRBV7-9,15,TGTGCCAGCAGCTTAGCGGGGTCCACCTACAATGAGCAGTTCTTC,CASSLAGSTYNEQFF
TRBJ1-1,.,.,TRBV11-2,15,TGTGCCAGCAGCTTGCTACTGGGACCGAGACTTGAAGCTTTCTTT,CASSLLLGPRLEAFF
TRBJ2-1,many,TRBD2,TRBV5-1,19,TGCGCCAGCAGCTTGGGACTAGCGGGAGGGCCCTCGACCTACAATGAGCAGTTCTTC,CASSLGLAGGPSTYNEQFF
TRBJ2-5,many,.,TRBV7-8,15,TGTGCCAGCAGCCCCAGAGGGACGATGGCGGCGACCCAGTACTTC,CASSPRGTMAATQYF
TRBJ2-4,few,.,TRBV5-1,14,TGCGCCAGCAGCGAGACAGGATCCAAAAACATTCAGTACTTC,CASSETGSKNIQYF
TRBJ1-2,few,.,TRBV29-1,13,TGCAGCGCCTATGGGGGAGCTAACTATGGCTACACCTTC,CSAYGGANYGYTF
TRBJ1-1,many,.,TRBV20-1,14,TGCAGTGCTAGAGGGGCAGGCCCGAACACTGAAGCTTTCTTT,CSARGAGPNTEAFF
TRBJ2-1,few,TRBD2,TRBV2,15,TGTGCCAGCAGTGAAGTGCTAGCGGGAGGGCATGAGCAGTTCTTC,CASSEVLAGGHEQFF
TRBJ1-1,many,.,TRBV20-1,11,TGCAGTGCTATTCGGGGGACTGAAGCTTTCTTT,CSAIRGTEAFF
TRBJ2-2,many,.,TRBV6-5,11,TGTGCCAGCAATAACGGCGGGGAGCTGTTTTTT,CASNNGGELFF
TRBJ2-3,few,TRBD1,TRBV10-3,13,TGTGCCATCAGTGGACAGGGGACAGATACGCAGTATTTT,CAISGQGTDTQYF
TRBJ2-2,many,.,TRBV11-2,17,TGTGCCAGCAGCTCCCCCCGTGGGGGAAGGGGCACCGGGGAGCTGTTTTTT,CASSSPRGGRGTGELFF
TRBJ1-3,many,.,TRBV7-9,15,TGTGCCAGCAGCTTGTCCGTCCTCTCTGGAAACACCATATATTTT,CASSLSVLSGNTIYF
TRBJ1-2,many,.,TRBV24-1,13,TGTGCCACCAGTGTAGGGACGGCTTATGGCTACACCTTC,CATSVGTAYGYTF
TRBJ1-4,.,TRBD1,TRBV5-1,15,TGCGCCAGCAGCCGAGACAGGGCTTCTAATGAAAAACTGTTTTTT,CASSRDRASNEKLFF
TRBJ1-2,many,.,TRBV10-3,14,TGTGCCATCAGTCCGGGCACTAATAACTATGGCTACACCTTC,CAISPGTNNYGYTF
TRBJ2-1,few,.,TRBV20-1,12,TGCAGTGCTAGTTCGGGAGTCAATGAGCAGTTCTTC,CSASSGVNEQFF
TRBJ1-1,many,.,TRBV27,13,TGTGCCAGCAGAAAAGACATGAACACTGAAGCTTTCTTT,CASRKDMNTEAFF
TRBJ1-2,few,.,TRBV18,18,TGTGCCAGCTCGCCCAACACAGGGACCGTGACCGTCCACTATGGCTACACCTTC,CASSPNTGTVTVHYGYTF
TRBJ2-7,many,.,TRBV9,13,TGTGCCAGCAGCGTAACAGGGAGCTACGAGCAGTACTTC,CASSVTGSYEQYF
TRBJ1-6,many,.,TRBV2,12,TGTGCCAGCATCGACGTGGGTTCACCCCTCCACTTT,CASIDVGSPLHF
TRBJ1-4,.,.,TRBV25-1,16,TGTGCCAGCAGTGAAGCCCCGACTTCCCAGCGGGAAAAACTGTTTTTT,CASSEAPTSQREKLFF
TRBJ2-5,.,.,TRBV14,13,TGTGCCAGCAGTAGACTACTCCAAGAGACCCAGTACTTC,CASSRLLQETQYF
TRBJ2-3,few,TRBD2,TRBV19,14,TGTGCCAGTACCTTAGCGGGGTACACAGATACGCAGTATTTT,CASTLAGYTDTQYF
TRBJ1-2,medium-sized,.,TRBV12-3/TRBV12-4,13,TGTGCCAGCAGGGAAGGACAGAAAGATGGCTACACCTTC,CASREGQKDGYTF
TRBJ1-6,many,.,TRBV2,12,TGTGCCAGTACCATACCCCCGGCAGCCCTCCACTTT,CASTIPPAALHF
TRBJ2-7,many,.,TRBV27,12,TGTGCCAGCAGCGCCAGCTCCTACGAGCAGTACTTC,CASSASSYEQYF
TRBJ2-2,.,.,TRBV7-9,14,TGTGCCAGCAGCCCCGCGGGGTTCCCCGGGGAGCTGCTTTTT,CASSPAGFPGELLF
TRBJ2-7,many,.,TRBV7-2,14,TGTGCCAGCAGCTTAGCGGAGGGGGTAGGTGAGCAGTACTTC,CASSLAEGVGEQYF
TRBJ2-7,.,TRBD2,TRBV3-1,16,TGTGCCAGCAGCCAGGGTCGAGCGGGGCCTCCCTACGAGCAGTACTTC,CASSQGRAGPPYEQYF
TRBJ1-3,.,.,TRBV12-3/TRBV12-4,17,TGTGCCAGCAGTTTGATTGGTGTCAGGGGAGACGGAAACACCATATATTTT,CASSLIGVRGDGNTIYF
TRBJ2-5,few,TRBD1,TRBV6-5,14,TGTGCCAGCAGTCTTGACAGGGGAAAAGAGACCCAGTACTTC,CASSLDRGKETQYF
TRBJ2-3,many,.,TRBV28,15,TGTGCCAGCATGACGGGGAGTGGAAGCACAGATACGCAGTATTTT,CASMTGSGSTDTQYF
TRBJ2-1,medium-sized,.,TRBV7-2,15,TGTGCCAGCAGCTCAGGTCGTCCCCTCTACAATGAGCAGTTCTTC,CASSSGRPLYNEQFF